This passage covers 19 T cell receptor beta chains from one sample sequenced in a study of cytomegalovirus exposure and HLA in healthy donors. The PCR made use of 60 Vbeta and 13 Jbeta primers. Method: immunoSEQ multiplex PCR; TCRdb's copy keeps in-frame clones and lacks some. The sample has roughly 99,000 clones; about 72% are singletons. The sequenced sample consisted of PBMCs. Receptors were obtained from a man younger than 35 in good health and CMV-seronegative.

The chain has TRBV19 and TRBJ1-1, with 8 positions matching TRBD1. V lost 4 bases to trimming and J lost 3 bases; unmatched junction nucleotides: 10. Germline V gene sequence: CDR1 LNHDA, CDR2 SQIVND (reference sequence). The CDR3 loop spans 16 amino acids. CDR3: CASSKARGQWDTEAFF. The CDR3 DNA follows: TGTGCCAGTAGTAAGGCCAGGGGGCAATGGGACACTGAAGCTTTCTTT.

CDR3 in DNA: TGTGCCAGCAGCCCGGACAGGGGATACGAGCAGTACTTC. It specifies CASSPDRGYEQYF. This chain joins TRBV4-2 and TRBJ2-7; 9 bases agree with TRBD1. With V trimmed by 4 bases and J by 4 bases, 2 bases remained unmatched. Germline V CDR1 and CDR2: LGHNA, YNFKEQ. The CDR3 has 13 amino acids.

V and J are TRBV14 and TRBJ1-2; no firm D call. V dropped 0 bases and J dropped 8 bases, with 22 bases sitting between them. Germline lookup yields CDR1 SGHDN and CDR2 FVKESK. The CDR3 runs to 17 residues. The CDR3 coding sequence is TGTGCCAGCAGCCAAGATCTCCGGAGGACTTTCCCTTGGGGCTACACCTTC. Its protein is CASSQDLRRTFPWGYTF. Drawing the rest from reference TRBV14 and TRBJ1-2, the complete variable domain is EAGVTQFPSHSVIEKGQTVTLRCDPISGHDNLYWYRRVMGKEIKFLLHFVKESKQDESGMPNNRFLAERTGGTYSTLKVQPAELEDSGVYFCASSQDLRRTFPWGYTFGSGTRLTVV.

The V gene is TRBV28, the J gene TRBJ2-1; D is unclear. Germline assignment: CDR1 MDHEN and CDR2 SYDVKM. The CDR3 extends over 11 amino acids. V was cut by 5 bases and J by 7 bases, with 6 bases left in between. The DNA for the CDR3 is TGTGCCAGCAGTCCTAAGAATGAGCAGTTCTTC. Its protein product is CASSPKNEQFF.

This clone showed up just a few times. This rearrangement joins TRBV6-5 to TRBJ2-7; TRBD1 aligns across 7 bases. This CDR3 comprises 11 residues. Germline loops: CDR1 MNHEY, CDR2 SVGAGI. The junction had 0 bases not matched to a gene; V was cut back by 5 bases and J by 5 bases. CDR3 amino acids: CASSTGDEQYF. DNA of the CDR3: TGTGCCAGCAGTACAGGGGACGAGCAGTACTTC.

This chain's CDR3 is CASSQTSGVLSYEQYF. The CDR3 DNA is TGCGCCAGCAGCCAGACTAGCGGGGTCCTCTCCTACGAGCAGTACTTC. This chain connects TRBV4-1 to TRBJ2-7, with 11 bases identical to TRBD2. V was pared by 3 bases and J by 0 bases, with 4 bases of the junction left unmatched. Germline V gene sequence: CDR1 MGHRA, CDR2 YSYEKL. This CDR3 comprises 16 residues.

The chain recombines TRBV9 with TRBJ2-3, with 9 bases identical to TRBD2. CDR1 and CDR2 from the germline V gene are SGDLS and YYNGEE. This CDR3 has 16 amino acids. The J segment lost 2 bases and the V segment lost 3 bases, leaving 7 bases of the junction unmatched. The DNA for the CDR3 is TGTGCCAGCAGCGATACTAGCGGGCGATCCACAGATACGCAGTATTTT. This gives the protein CASSDTSGRSTDTQYF.

The V call is TRBV28, the J call TRBJ1-4, with a possible D match to TRBD1 (5 bases). CDR1 is MDHEN, CDR2 SYDVKM, per germline. V shed 4 bases and J shed 11 bases, with 14 bases lying between them. This CDR3 region has 13 residues. The CDR3 coding sequence is TGTGCCAGCAGTTCGCGCCCCGGGGGGAAACTGTTTTTT. As protein: CASSSRPGGKLFF.

This clone was seen more than once but under ten times. The rearrangement uses TRBV19 and TRBJ1-2, with TRBD1 identical over 10 bases. The CDR3 consists of 11 residues. Losses at the gene ends were 11 bases for V and 5 bases for J; bases not matched to a gene: 2. Per the germline V gene, CDR1 is LNHDA and CDR2 is SQIVND (reference sequence). CDR3 bases: TGTGCCTCGGGACAGGGGTATGGCTACACCTTC. Translation: CASGQGYGYTF.

V and J are TRBV29-1 and TRBJ2-4; TRBD1 matches 8 bases. CDR1 is SQVTM and CDR2 is ANQGSEA in the germline V gene. This CDR3 is 15 amino acids long. With 6 bases clipped from V and 0 bases from J, the junction kept 7 bases outside the gene matches. CDR3 nucleotide sequence: TGCAGCGTCTCCCAGGACAGGGTAGCCAAAAACATTCAGTACTTC. Protein: CSVSQDRVAKNIQYF.

The chain is built from TRBV27 and TRBJ2-7; possible D gene TRBD1, 6 bases. CDR1 is MNHEY, CDR2 SMNVEV, per germline (reference sequence). The length of the CDR3 is 15 residues. V lost 3 bases, J lost 2 bases, and 14 bases lay in between. This CDR3 is CASSFQQGGPYEQYF. CDR3 in DNA: TGTGCCAGCAGTTTCCAACAGGGTGGCCCCTACGAGCAGTACTTC.

The chain uses TRBV19 and TRBJ1-5; weak D call: TRBD1 (5 bases). Germline V gives CDR1 LNHDA, CDR2 SQIVND (reference sequence). Trimming pared 10 bases from V and 2 bases from J, leaving 18 bases between. The CDR3 has 15 residues. The CDR3 here is CATQASGFRNQPQHF. CDR3 coding DNA: TGTGCCACCCAAGCCTCAGGGTTTCGCAATCAGCCCCAGCATTTT.

The chain joins TRBV29-1 to TRBJ2-7; a weak D match, TRBD1 (5 bases). The CDR3 covers 15 residues. The germline V gene encodes CDR1 SQVTM and CDR2 ANQGSEA. V lost 5 bases and J 0 bases, leaving 17 bases between the germline ends. In DNA, the CDR3 is TGCAGCGTTCAGGGATCGGCAGCCCCCTCCTACGAGCAGTACTTC. Encoded protein: CSVQGSAAPSYEQYF.

The V and J genes are TRBV11-1 and TRBJ1-1; D gene uncertain. There are 15 residues in the CDR3. CDR1 SGHAT and CDR2 FQDESV come from the germline V gene (reference sequence). The V gene lost 7 bases and the J gene lost 3 bases, with 18 bases spanning the gap. The CDR3, as DNA: TGTGCCAGCACTCAACCCTCGGGTTCGTACACTGAAGCTTTCTTT. Translating it yields CASTQPSGSYTEAFF.

This clone was seen a handful of times. The chain combines TRBV29-1 with TRBJ1-4, with 11 positions matching TRBD1. The CDR3 sequence is 15 residues long. Trimming took 5 bases from V and 8 from J; bases not matched to a gene: 10. In germline, CDR1 is SQVTM, CDR2 ANQGSEA. CDR3 sequence: CSVSRGGQGGEKLFF. CDR3 in DNA: TGCAGCGTTTCTCGTGGGGGACAGGGGGGCGAAAAACTGTTTTTT.

The V call is TRBV2, the J call TRBJ1-3, with 10 bases aligning to TRBD1. V was pared by 6 bases and J by 4 bases, with 9 bases of the junction left unmatched. This CDR3 has 16 amino acids. CDR1 and CDR2 from the germline V gene are SNHLY and FYNNEI. CDR3 amino acids: CASRVTGGEGGNTIYF. The CDR3 bases are TGTGCCAGCAGAGTGACAGGGGGCGAAGGAGGAAACACCATATATTTT.

This clone was recorded only once. The chain combines TRBV7-2 with TRBJ1-1, with D unclear. The CDR3 is made up of 14 amino acids. V shed 2 bases and J shed 3 bases, with 10 bases lying between them. Germline-derived CDR1 and CDR2 are SGHTA and FQGNSA. The CDR3 nucleotides are TGTGCCAGCAGCTTATCCCTGAGGGACACTGAAGCTTTCTTT. Its protein is CASSLSLRDTEAFF.

This clone was detected only a few times. The V gene is TRBV6-1, the J gene TRBJ1-5; D might be TRBD1 (5 bases). Trimming shortened V by 7 bases and J by 1 base, and 11 bases separated the two germline ends. Germline V lookup: CDR1 MNHNS, CDR2 SASEGT. The CDR3 spans 14 residues. CDR3 in amino acids: CASIMAGSNQPQHF. The DNA for the CDR3 is TGTGCCAGCATAATGGCAGGGAGCAATCAGCCCCAGCATTTT.

This clone has a handful of counts. This CDR3 reads CASSQEVLTDGYTF. The CDR3 region has the DNA TGCGCCAGCAGCCAAGAGGTCCTGACAGATGGCTACACCTTC. The chain joins TRBV4-3 to TRBJ1-2; TRBD1 is a possible D gene (5 bases). The V gene's germline CDR1 is LGHNA and CDR2 YSLEER. V was trimmed by 0 bases and J by 6 bases, leaving 11 bases between them. The length of the CDR3 is 14 residues.